Sequencing of this TCR beta chain was carried out in a study of blood T cell repertoires in COVID-19. Trimming stripped 4 bases from V and 1 base from J, with 10 bases between. The CDR3 contains 14 residues. Germline values: CDR1 LNHDA, CDR2 SQIVND (reference sequence). Sequencing used immunoSEQ multiplex PCR; TCRdb keeps in-frame clones, though not all of them. The data hold about 200,000 clones, with roughly 82% observed a single time. This clonotype was obtained from a human donor in a cohort sampled during active COVID-19. This rearrangement joins TRBV19 to TRBJ1-1, with TRBD1 as a possible D gene (5 bases). Sequences were obtained from peripheral blood. CDR3 protein: CASSTGHTNTEAFF. CDR3 in DNA: TGTGCCAGTAGTACAGGGCATACGAACACTGAAGCTTTCTTT. Together with reference TRBV19 and TRBJ1-1, the CDR3 gives the full variable domain: DGGITQSPKYLFRKEGQNVTLSCEQNLNHDAMYWYRQDPGQGLRLIYYSQIVNDFQKGDIAEGYSVSREKKESFPLTVTSAQKNPTAFYLCASSTGHTNTEAFFGQGTRLTVV.